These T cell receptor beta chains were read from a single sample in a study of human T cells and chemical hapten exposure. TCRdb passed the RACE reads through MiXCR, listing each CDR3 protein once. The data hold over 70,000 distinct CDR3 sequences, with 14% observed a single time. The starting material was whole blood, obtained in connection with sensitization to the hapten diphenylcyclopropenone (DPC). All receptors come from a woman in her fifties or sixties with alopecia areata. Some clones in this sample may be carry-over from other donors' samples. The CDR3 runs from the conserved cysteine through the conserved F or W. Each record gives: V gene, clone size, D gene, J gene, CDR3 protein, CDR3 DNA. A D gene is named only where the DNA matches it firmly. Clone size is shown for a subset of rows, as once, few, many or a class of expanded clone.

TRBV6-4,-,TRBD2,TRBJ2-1,CASSALGTSGVYNEQFF,TGTGCCAGCAGTGCTCTAGGGACTAGCGGGGTGTACAATGAGCAGTTCTTC
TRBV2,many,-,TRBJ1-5,CASSVQGRGQPQHF,TGTGCCAGCAGTGTTCAGGGGCGAGGTCAGCCCCAGCATTTT
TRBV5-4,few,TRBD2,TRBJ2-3,CASTVTGGQGDTQYF,TGTGCCAGCACAGTAACGGGAGGGCAGGGAGATACGCAGTATTTT
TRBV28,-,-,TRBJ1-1,CASSSGVREAFF,TGTGCCAGCAGTTCCGGGGTGCGAGAAGCTTTCTTT
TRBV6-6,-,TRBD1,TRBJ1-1,CASSPGQGGEAFF,TGTGCCAGCAGCCCCGGGCAGGGGGGTGAAGCTTTCTTT
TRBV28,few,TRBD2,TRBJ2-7,CASMAGGQDEQYF,TGTGCCAGCATGGCGGGGGGCCAGGACGAGCAGTACTTC
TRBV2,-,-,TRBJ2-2,CARGRGPRDPANTGELFF,TGTGCCAGAGGGCGGGGTCCTCGGGACCCCGCGAACACCGGGGAGCTGTTTTTT
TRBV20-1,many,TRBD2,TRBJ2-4,CSATTTSGQAKNIQYF,TGCAGTGCTACCACGACTAGCGGTCAAGCCAAAAACATTCAGTACTTC
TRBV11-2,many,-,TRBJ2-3,CASSLVPLITDTQYF,TGTGCCAGCAGCTTAGTCCCCCTTATCACAGATACGCAGTATTTT
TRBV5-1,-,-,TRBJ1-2,CASSLGQISYGYTF,TGCGCCAGCAGCTTGGGCCAGATCTCCTATGGCTACACCTTC
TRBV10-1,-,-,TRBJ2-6,CASSGSSSGANVLTF,TGCGCCAGCAGTGGCAGCAGCTCTGGGGCCAACGTCCTGACTTTC
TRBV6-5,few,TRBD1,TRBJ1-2,CAIRDRGYGYTF,TGTGCCATCCGGGACAGAGGCTATGGCTACACCTTC
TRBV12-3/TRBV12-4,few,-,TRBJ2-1,CASSLAQDSGNEQFF,TGTGCCAGCAGTTTAGCGCAGGATAGCGGCAATGAGCAGTTCTTC
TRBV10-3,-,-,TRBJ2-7,CAISESAIERADREYF,TGTGCCATCAGTGAGTCGGCCATAGAACGGGCCGATAGGGAGTACTTC
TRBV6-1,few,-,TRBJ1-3,CASSGDGTISGNTIYF,TGTGCCAGCAGCGGGGATGGGACCATTTCTGGAAACACCATATATTTT
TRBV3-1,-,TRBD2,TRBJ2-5,CASSQEHALRAERDEETQYF,TGTGCCAGCAGCCAAGAACACGCACTCCGGGCGGAGCGGGACGAAGAGACCCAGTACTTC
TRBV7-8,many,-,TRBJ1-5,CASREFSNQPQHF,TGTGCCAGCAGGGAGTTTAGCAATCAGCCCCAGCATTTT
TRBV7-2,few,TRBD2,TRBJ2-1,CASSLASGSGNEQFF,TGTGCCAGCAGCTTAGCCAGCGGGAGCGGGAATGAGCAGTTCTTC
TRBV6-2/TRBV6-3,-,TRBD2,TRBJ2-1,CASSFRTSGSLNEQFF,TGTGCCAGCAGTTTCAGGACTAGCGGGAGTTTGAATGAGCAGTTCTTC
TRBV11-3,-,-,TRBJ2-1,CASSLGLDPNEQFF,TGTGCCAGCAGCTTAGGGCTGGATCCCAATGAGCAGTTCTTC
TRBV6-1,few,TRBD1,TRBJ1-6,CASSATPGQGHSPLHF,TGTGCCAGCAGTGCCACACCGGGACAGGGACATTCACCCCTCCACTTT
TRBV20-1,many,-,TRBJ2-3,CSARDWADTQYF,TGCAGTGCTAGAGACTGGGCAGATACGCAGTATTTT
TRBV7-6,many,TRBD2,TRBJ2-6,CASSLEGRGLAGAGANVLTF,TGTGCCAGCAGCTTAGAAGGTAGAGGTCTAGCGGGAGCTGGGGCCAACGTCCTGACTTTC
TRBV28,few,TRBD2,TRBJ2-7,CASSPIPAGTAYEQYF,TGTGCCAGCAGCCCAATTCCAGCGGGAACCGCCTACGAGCAGTACTTC
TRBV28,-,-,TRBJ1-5,CASSMQGPGDQPQHF,TGTGCCAGCAGTATGCAGGGCCCCGGCGATCAGCCCCAGCATTTT
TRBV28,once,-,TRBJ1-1,CASSFPTPRTEAFF,TGTGCCAGCAGTTTTCCTACCCCAAGGACTGAAGCTTTCTTT
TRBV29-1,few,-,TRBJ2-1,CSVLPTGGYEQFF,TGCAGCGTTCTTCCGACGGGTGGCTATGAGCAGTTCTTC
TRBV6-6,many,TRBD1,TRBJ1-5,CATAQGASNQPQHF,TGTGCCACCGCACAGGGGGCGAGCAATCAGCCCCAGCATTTT
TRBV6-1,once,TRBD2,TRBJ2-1,CASTRTRTLEVEQIF,TGTGCCAGCACTCGGACTAGAACCTTGGAGGTTGAGCAGATCTTC
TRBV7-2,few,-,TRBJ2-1,CASSSPAGHRGEQFF,TGTGCCAGCAGCTCCCCCGCGGGGCACCGGGGTGAGCAGTTCTTC
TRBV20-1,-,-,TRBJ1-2,CSAQPQGIARRANYGYTF,TGCAGTGCCCAGCCTCAGGGCATCGCCCGTCGAGCTAACTATGGCTACACCTTC
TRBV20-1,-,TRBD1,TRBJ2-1,CSARVAGTGEYNEQFF,TGCAGTGCTAGAGTGGCCGGGACAGGGGAGTACAATGAGCAGTTCTTC
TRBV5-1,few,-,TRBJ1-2,CASSLEGDSFNYGYTF,TGCGCCAGCAGCTTGGAGGGAGACAGTTTTAACTATGGCTACACCTTC
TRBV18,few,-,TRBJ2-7,CASSPKTVSSYEQYF,TGTGCCAGCTCACCAAAGACAGTTAGCTCCTACGAGCAGTACTTC
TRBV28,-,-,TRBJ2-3,CASSRDRGSISDTQYF,TGTGCCAGCAGCCGGGACCGTGGGAGTATCTCAGATACGCAGTATTTT
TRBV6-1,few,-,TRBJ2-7,CASTREAEDSYEQYF,TGTGCCAGCACGAGGGAGGCTGAAGACTCCTACGAGCAGTACTTC
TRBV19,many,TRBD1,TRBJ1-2,CASRDGQGGFSGYTF,TGTGCCAGTAGAGACGGACAGGGAGGCTTTTCTGGCTACACCTTC
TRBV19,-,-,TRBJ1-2,CASSQGQGTLRYGYTF,TGTGCCAGTAGTCAAGGGCAGGGAACCCTCCGGTATGGCTACACCTTC
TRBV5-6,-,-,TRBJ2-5,CASSLETRETQYF,TGTGCCAGCAGCTTGGAGACCAGGGAGACCCAGTACTTC
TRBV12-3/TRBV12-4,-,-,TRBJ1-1,CASSFGRGRNTEAFF,TGTGCCAGCAGTTTCGGCAGGGGCAGGAACACTGAAGCTTTCTTT
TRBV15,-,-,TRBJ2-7,CATSRQTQDYEQYF,TGTGCCACCAGCAGACAGACACAGGATTACGAGCAGTACTTC
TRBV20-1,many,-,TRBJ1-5,CSARRGGDQPQHF,TGCAGTGCTAGAAGGGGAGGTGATCAGCCCCAGCATTTT
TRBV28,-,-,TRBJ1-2,CASQPRAFYGYTF,TGTGCCAGCCAACCCCGGGCCTTCTATGGCTACACCTTC
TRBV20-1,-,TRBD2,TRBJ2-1,CSARGLADYNEQFF,TGCAGTGCCCGGGGACTAGCGGATTACAATGAGCAGTTCTTC
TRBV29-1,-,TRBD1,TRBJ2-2,CSVVGQGAGELFF,TGCAGCGTTGTAGGACAGGGAGCCGGGGAGCTGTTTTTT
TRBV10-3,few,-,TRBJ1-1,CATRRGQNTEAFF,TGTGCCACCAGACGCGGACAGAACACTGAAGCTTTCTTT
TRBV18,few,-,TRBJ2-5,CASSPPYTLQETQYF,TGTGCCAGCTCACCACCGTACACTCTACAAGAGACCCAGTACTTC
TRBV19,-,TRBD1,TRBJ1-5,CASSTTGQGGQPQHF,TGTGCCAGTAGTACTACAGGACAGGGAGGTCAGCCCCAGCATTTT
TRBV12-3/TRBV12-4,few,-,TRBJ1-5,CASSVRFGNQPQHF,TGTGCCAGCAGCGTACGGTTTGGCAATCAGCCCCAGCATTTT
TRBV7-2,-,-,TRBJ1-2,CASSLAPHYGYTF,TGTGCCAGCAGCTTAGCGCCTCACTATGGCTACACCTTC
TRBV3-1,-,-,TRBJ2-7,CASSRVQGAGEQYF,TGTGCCAGCAGCCGAGTCCAGGGAGCGGGCGAGCAGTACTTC
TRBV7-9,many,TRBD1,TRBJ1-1,CASSLATGVSTEAFF,TGTGCCAGCAGCTTGGCGACAGGGGTAAGCACTGAAGCTTTCTTT
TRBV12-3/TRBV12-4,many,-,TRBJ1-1,CASSFLEYKTEAFF,TGTGCCAGCAGTTTCCTCGAATACAAGACTGAAGCTTTCTTT
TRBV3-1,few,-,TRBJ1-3,CASSQEMGPYSGNTIYF,TGTGCCAGCAGCCAAGAGATGGGCCCCTACTCTGGAAACACCATATATTTT